This T cell receptor (beta chain) originates from a study of blood T cells in healthy people across ages. A note on this clonotype: The antigen is not known.

V was shortened by 2 bases and J by 3 bases, with 13 bases between the two germline ends. The CDR3 runs to 16 residues. From germline, CDR1 is SEHNR and CDR2 FQNEAQ (reference sequence). The sample providers were healthy Caucasian people from Russia, aged about 6 to 100. Every donor contributed roughly 11 milliliters of peripheral blood by blood draw. Each sample yielded at least 5.5 micrograms of PBMC total RNA. Study conclusions and caveats: Long-lived donors exceeded aged donors in naive CD4+ cells and diversity.

For the second PCR, which ran for about 6 to 11 cycles, a sample-barcoded 5' primer and a J-beta primer mix were used. TCRdb re-called the 5' RACE reads with MiXCR, one entry per CDR3 protein. The sample lists 540,000 or so distinct CDR3 sequences, roughly 28% occurring once. The J gene is TRBJ2-2, the V gene TRBV7-9, with D perhaps matching TRBD2 (5 bases). Sequencing input: blood. This TCR was sampled from a woman in her seventies in good health. The CDR3 nucleotides read TGTGCCAGCAGCTTACTTCGGGAACCGCACACCGGGGAGCTGTTTTTT. This codes for CASSLLREPHTGELFF.